The 30 T cell receptor beta chains below all came from one sample that was sequenced in a study of PD-1 blockade in classical Hodgkin lymphoma. Time point noted: cycle 4 day 1 (C4D1), after 6 weeks of nivolumab. All patients experienced relapse after autologous stem cell transplantation, and brentuximab vedotin exposure was variable. Assay used: immunoSEQ multiplex PCR; TCRdb lists only in-frame clones, some missing. The sample consists of over 80,000 clones, around 80% of them appearing once. Sequenced here: peripheral blood mononuclear cells (PBMCs), sampled before the fourth cycle of nivolumab. Source of these receptors: a human donor with classical Hodgkin lymphoma.

The rearrangement links TRBV28 to TRBJ2-7; D not certain. CDR1 and CDR2 (germline): MDHEN, SYDVKM. The CDR3 consists of 12 residues. The V end lost 7 bases, the J end lost 5 bases, and 12 bases lay between the germline ends. The CDR3 DNA is TGTGCCAGCACATGGAATCGCAACGAGCAGTACTTC. This encodes CASTWNRNEQYF.

In its sample, this clone was seen a few times. The chain employs TRBV9 and TRBJ1-2; no firm D call. Germline V gene lookup returns CDR1 SGDLS and CDR2 YYNGEE. V was pared by 1 base and J by 4 bases, with 11 bases between. This CDR3 contains 14 residues. The chain's CDR3 is CASSVSGSSYGYTF. For the CDR3, the DNA is TGTGCCAGCAGCGTATCGGGGAGTTCCTATGGCTACACCTTC.

The chain has TRBV5-1 and TRBJ2-2, with TRBD1 identical over 8 bases. This CDR3 is 15 amino acids long. CDR1 and CDR2 from the germline V gene are SGHRS and YFSETQ. Trimming removed 1 base from V and 3 bases from J; junction bases left unmatched: 2. CDR3 DNA: TGCGCCAGCAGCTTGTTGGACAGGGACACCGGGGAGCTGTTTTTT. Its translation: CASSLLDRDTGELFF.

The chain recombines TRBV5-1 with TRBJ2-2; no clear D gene. From germline, CDR1 is SGHRS and CDR2 YFSETQ. V lost 0 bases to trimming and J lost 5 bases, with 14 bases between them. The CDR3 covers 16 residues. The CDR3 DNA reads TGCGCCAGCAGCTTGGGGATACTCCACCCAACCGGGGAGCTGTTTTTT. Its protein product is CASSLGILHPTGELFF.

J is TRBJ2-3 and V is TRBV28; 8 bases are shared with TRBD2. Germline V lookup: CDR1 MDHEN, CDR2 SYDVKM. The CDR3 length is 13 residues. V gave up 8 bases and J gave up 0 bases; unmatched junction bases: 1. The CDR3 loop reads CASREGSTDTQYF. The CDR3 DNA reads TGTGCCAGCCGGGAGGGAAGCACAGATACGCAGTATTTT.

This clone was found once. The V and J genes are TRBV5-6 and TRBJ1-4; weak D call: TRBD1 (6 bases). Trimming stripped 4 bases from V and 0 bases from J, with 16 bases between. CDR1 and CDR2 from the germline V gene are SGHDT and YYEEEE. The CDR3 is 17 residues long. This CDR3 reads CASSLRTALSTNEKLFF. The CDR3 coding sequence is TGTGCCAGCAGCCTAAGGACAGCTCTCTCAACTAATGAAAAACTGTTTTTT.

The chain combines TRBV10-3 with TRBJ1-4; the match to TRBD1 covers 10 bases. V gave up 3 bases and J gave up 0 bases; unmatched junction bases: 1. The CDR3 totals 16 residues. The germline V gene has CDR1 ENHRY and CDR2 SYGVKD. For the CDR3, the DNA is TGTGCCATCAGTGATGGGACAGGGGCAACTAATGAAAAACTGTTTTTT. This translates into CAISDGTGATNEKLFF.

The chain combines TRBV27 with TRBJ1-4, with D tentatively TRBD1 (5 bases). This CDR3 has 14 amino acids. The V end was cut by 2 bases, the J end by 7 bases, with 11 bases between. Germline V lookup: CDR1 MNHEY, CDR2 SMNVEV (reference sequence). This CDR3 reads CASSLTPRGEKLFF. CDR3 sequence (DNA): TGTGCCAGCAGTTTAACGCCGAGGGGTGAAAAACTGTTTTTT.

The CDR3 spells CAWSGHAQETQYF. The DNA for the CDR3 is TGTGCCTGGAGTGGGCATGCGCAAGAGACCCAGTACTTC. V and J are TRBV30 and TRBJ2-5; D is uncertain. This CDR3 region has 13 residues. The V end was cut by 1 base, the J end by 2 bases, with 8 bases between. CDR1 and CDR2 from the germline V gene are GTSNPN and SVGIG (reference sequence).

The rearrangement joins TRBV7-3 to TRBJ2-3; TRBD2 might be the D (6 bases). The V gene lost 0 bases and the J gene lost 2 bases, with 12 bases spanning the gap. This CDR3 has 16 amino acids. Germline V gene sequence: CDR1 SGHTA, CDR2 FQGTGA. The CDR3 DNA is TGTGCCAGCAGCTTAACGCTAGCGCCACCCACAGATACGCAGTATTTT. Translated, it gives CASSLTLAPPTDTQYF.

In DNA form, the CDR3 reads TGTGCCAGCAGCTTAGTAGGGGGACAGGATCGGGAGACCCAGTACTTC. This sequence encodes CASSLVGGQDRETQYF. V gene TRBV11-2 combines with J gene TRBJ2-5, with 8 nucleotides matching TRBD1. Unmatched junction bases numbered 9, after V lost 1 base and J lost 5 bases. Per the germline V gene, CDR1 is SGHAT and CDR2 is FQNNGV. CDR3 length: 16 amino acids.

The chain carries TRBV7-6 and TRBJ1-1; TRBD1 is a possible D gene (5 bases). With 3 bases removed from V and 0 bases from J, the gap between germline ends came to 8 bases. Germline loops: CDR1 SGHVS, CDR2 FNYEAQ. CDR3 size: 14 residues. The CDR3 DNA reads TGTGCCAGCAGCTTTGACAGCCTGAACACTGAAGCTTTCTTT. Amino acid sequence: CASSFDSLNTEAFF.

The rearrangement joins TRBV27 to TRBJ1-3; tentative D call: TRBD1 (5 bases). This CDR3 comprises 15 residues. Trimming pared 5 bases from V and 0 bases from J, leaving 11 bases between. Germline V gene data show CDR1 as MNHEY and CDR2 as SMNVEV (reference sequence). The CDR3 coding sequence is TGTGCCAGCAGTATTACAGGTCTCTCTGGAAACACCATATATTTT. This sequence encodes CASSITGLSGNTIYF.

This clone has a handful of counts. The chain is built from TRBV27 and TRBJ1-5; D is unresolved. There are 13 residues in the CDR3. Germline V CDR1 and CDR2: MNHEY, SMNVEV (reference sequence). V lost 5 bases and J 9 bases, leaving 14 bases between the germline ends. The CDR3 sequence is CASSPSFVGPQHF. The CDR3 DNA reads as TGTGCCAGCAGTCCCTCTTTTGTGGGGCCCCAGCATTTT.

This clone was counted between two and nine times. This rearrangement joins TRBV4-3 to TRBJ2-1; D remains unclear. Trimming removed 2 bases at V and 9 bases at J, with 8 bases between. The CDR3 runs to 12 residues. The germline V gene encodes CDR1 LGHNA and CDR2 YSLEER. The CDR3 loop is CASSQNSLEQFF. DNA of the CDR3: TGCGCCAGCAGCCAAAACAGTCTTGAGCAGTTCTTC.

V usage is TRBV7-2 and J usage is TRBJ2-7; 10 nucleotides align to TRBD1. V shed 0 bases, J shed 2 bases, and the junction held 7 bases outside the gene matches. Germline V gives CDR1 SGHTA, CDR2 FQGNSA. The CDR3 is 17 amino acids. The CDR3 sequence: CASSLAGGQGNPYEQYF. CDR3 nucleotide sequence: TGTGCCAGCAGCTTAGCCGGGGGACAGGGGAATCCCTACGAGCAGTACTTC.

The rearrangement uses TRBV11-3 and TRBJ2-7; D unclear. Per germline, CDR1 SGHNT and CDR2 YENEEA. V lost 3 bases and J lost 2, with 11 bases in between. CDR3 length: 14 residues. The CDR3 sequence is CASSFRGKPYEQYF. CDR3 nucleotides: TGTGCCAGCAGCTTTCGAGGAAAGCCCTACGAGCAGTACTTC. Using reference TRBV11-3 and TRBJ2-7 for the parts outside the CDR3, the full variable domain is EAGVVQSPRYKIIEKKQPVAFWCNPISGHNTLYWYLQNLGQGPELLIRYENEEAVDDSQLPKDRFSAERLKGVDSTLKIQPAELGDSAVYLCASSFRGKPYEQYFGPGTRLTVT.

V is TRBV12-2 and J is TRBJ2-7. TRBV12-2 is described as a pseudogene. This CDR3 has 15 amino acids. The CDR3 sequence: CASKPRDRSSYEQYF. DNA for the CDR3: TGTGCAAGTAAGCCCAGAGACCGAAGCTCCTACGAGCAGTACTTC.

The chain links TRBV4-3 to TRBJ1-2, with TRBD1 identical over 11 bases. J lost 7 bases, V lost 4 bases, and 5 bases had no gene match. Germline V gives CDR1 LGHNA, CDR2 YSLEER. This CDR3 has 14 amino acids. CDR3 protein: CASSLGQGAFGYTF. The DNA of the CDR3 is TGCGCCAGCAGCCTTGGACAGGGGGCTTTTGGCTACACCTTC.

The chain has TRBV4-1 and TRBJ2-3, with D unclear. This CDR3 is 19 amino acids long. Between the trimmed V and J ends, which lost 3 bases and 4 bases, there was a span of 26 bases. CDR1 is MGHRA, CDR2 YSYEKL, per germline. DNA for the CDR3: TGCGCCAGCAGCCACCAGGTCCCAAGATCCGGACCCTTCCCAGATACGCAGTATTTT. The encoded protein is CASSHQVPRSGPFPDTQYF.

The chain recombines TRBV6-5 with TRBJ2-3; 16 nucleotides align to TRBD2. CDR1 and CDR2 from the germline V gene are MNHEY and SVGAGI. CDR3 length equals 16 residues. V was pared by 2 bases and J by 8 bases, with 4 bases of the junction left unmatched. The chain's CDR3 is CASSYGGLAGGSTQYF. The CDR3 DNA reads as TGTGCCAGCAGTTACGGGGGACTAGCGGGAGGGAGTACGCAGTATTTT.

The gene calls are TRBV10-1 and TRBJ2-2; D gene unclear. The V gene lost 8 bases and the J gene lost 1 base, with 11 bases spanning the gap. From germline, CDR1 is WNHNN and CDR2 SYGVQD (reference sequence). The CDR3 runs 14 residues. The CDR3 DNA reads as TGCGCCAGCTATAGAACCAGGAACACCGGGGAGCTGTTTTTT. As protein: CASYRTRNTGELFF.

The V gene is TRBV7-9, the J gene TRBJ1-2, with D maybe TRBD1 (5 bases). Trimming took 4 bases from V and 4 from J, leaving 10 bases between them. Germline V gene lookup returns CDR1 SEHNR and CDR2 FQNEAQ (reference sequence). This CDR3 spans 13 amino acids. DNA of the CDR3: TGTGCCAGCAGCTCCGGGACGGCCTATGGCTACACCTTC. Amino acid sequence: CASSSGTAYGYTF.

The gene calls are TRBV9 and TRBJ2-1; 10 bases match TRBD2. From germline, CDR1 is SGDLS and CDR2 YYNGEE. This CDR3 is 18 amino acids long. V shed 3 bases and J 5 bases; nucleotides not matched to a gene: 14. DNA of the CDR3: TGTGCCAGCAGCGCACGTCAAAGGGCTAGCGGGAGAGACAATGAGCAGTTCTTC. Its protein product is CASSARQRASGRDNEQFF.

CDR3 sequence (DNA): TGTGCCAGCAGCGTACAAGTAGCCAAAAACATTCAGTACTTC. Protein product: CASSVQVAKNIQYF. The V call is TRBV11-2, the J call TRBJ2-4; D is undetermined. The CDR3 totals 14 residues. Germline lookup yields CDR1 SGHAT and CDR2 FQNNGV. V shed 5 bases and J shed 0 bases, with 8 bases lying between them. Based on the CDR3 plus reference TRBV11-2 and TRBJ2-4, the full variable domain is EAGVAQSPRYKIIEKRQSVAFWCNPISGHATLYWYQQILGQGPKLLIQFQNNGVVDDSQLPKDRFSAERLKGVDSTLKIQPAKLEDSAVYLCASSVQVAKNIQYFGAGTRLSVL.

V is TRBV4-2 and J is TRBJ2-1, with 11 bases fitting TRBD2. Trimming took 0 bases from V and 3 from J; bases not matched to a gene: 7. The length of the CDR3 is 18 residues. Germline V CDR1 and CDR2: LGHNA, YNFKEQ. CDR3 DNA: TGTGCCAGCAGCCAAGATCGCACTAGCGGGAGCCTCTACAATGAGCAGTTCTTC. Amino acid sequence: CASSQDRTSGSLYNEQFF.

The genes are TRBV7-2 and TRBJ2-4; D is perhaps TRBD2 (6 bases). The CDR3 is 18 amino acids. CDR1 SGHTA and CDR2 FQGNSA come from the germline V gene. Trimming stripped 1 base from V and 0 bases from J, with 16 bases between. CDR3 in DNA: TGTGCCAGCAGCTTAGAGGCGGGGCCCCTCCTAGCCAAAAACATTCAGTACTTC. This encodes CASSLEAGPLLAKNIQYF.

This sequence joins TRBV18 and TRBJ1-6, with D possibly matching TRBD1 (5 bases). Germline CDR1 KGHSH, CDR2 LQKENI. The CDR3 runs to 14 residues. The germline V and J ends were trimmed by 3 bases and 5 bases, with 8 bases remaining between them. CDR3 sequence reads: CASSPGQHNSPLHF. The CDR3 DNA follows: TGTGCCAGCTCACCGGGGCAGCATAATTCACCCCTCCACTTT.

The chain links TRBV7-9 to TRBJ2-3; D unclear. Germline V gene data show CDR1 as SEHNR and CDR2 as FQNEAQ (reference sequence). The germline V and J ends were trimmed by 5 bases and 2 bases, with 11 bases remaining between them. The CDR3 has 14 residues. CDR3 protein: CASSRAPDTDTQYF. Here the CDR3 DNA reads TGTGCCAGCAGCCGGGCCCCGGACACAGATACGCAGTATTTT.

A word on this clone: Additional DNA sequences in this sample encode the identical CDR3. This chain connects TRBV6-5 to TRBJ2-7, with D possibly being TRBD1 (5 bases). The germline V gene has CDR1 MNHEY and CDR2 SVGAGI. There are 14 residues in the CDR3. The ends were cut back, 1 base at V and 2 bases at J, with 9 bases in the middle. The CDR3 spells CASSYWQGPYEQYF. CDR3 DNA sequence: TGTGCCAGCAGTTACTGGCAGGGTCCCTACGAGCAGTACTTC.